This passage covers 17 T cell receptor beta chains from one sample sequenced in a study of vaccination effects on CD4 cells after COVID-19. Prior to sequencing, the ViraFEST assay stimulated PBMC with viral peptide pools, which expanded the antigen-specific CD4+ T cells. It was after more than 8 days of culture that CD4+ T cells were isolated. Nucleocapsid antibodies were negative in the vaccine recipients, who had never had SARS-CoV-2 infection. No antigens are known for them. Method: immunoSEQ multiplex PCR; TCRdb's copy keeps in-frame clones and lacks some. The data contain 40,000 to 45,000 clones, under 85% of them singletons. The sequencing here drew on CD4+ T cells from PBMCs cultured with HCoV-NL63 spike peptides, taken before COVID-19 vaccination. The receptors were sampled from a human donor who received a COVID-19 vaccine.

The rearrangement uses TRBV11-2 and TRBJ1-5; D not resolved. The CDR3 has 13 residues. Germline assignment: CDR1 SGHAT and CDR2 FQNNGV. V lost 3 bases and J lost 7, with 10 bases in between. The CDR3: CASSFSQDQPQHF. As DNA, the CDR3 is TGTGCCAGCAGCTTCTCGCAGGACCAGCCCCAGCATTTT. Supplemented by reference TRBV11-2 and TRBJ1-5, the full variable domain reads EAGVAQSPRYKIIEKRQSVAFWCNPISGHATLYWYQQILGQGPKLLIQFQNNGVVDDSQLPKDRFSAERLKGVDSTLKIQPAKLEDSAVYLCASSFSQDQPQHFGDGTRLSIL.

The rearrangement links TRBV5-6 to TRBJ1-2; possible D gene TRBD1, 5 bases. The CDR3 length is 12 residues. Germline CDR1 reads SGHDT; CDR2 reads YYEEEE. The V gene lost 2 bases and the J gene lost 7 bases, with 9 bases spanning the gap. CDR3 nucleotides: TGTGCCAGCAGCTTTAGGGGTTCTGGCTACACCTTC. It encodes CASSFRGSGYTF. The full variable domain, with the rest looked up from reference TRBV5-6 and TRBJ1-2, is DAGVTQSPTHLIKTRGQQVTLRCSPKSGHDTVSWYQQALGQGPQFIFQYYEEEERQRGNFPDRFSGHQFPNYSSELNVNALLLGDSALYLCASSFRGSGYTFGSGTRLTVV.

The V and J genes are TRBV5-1 and TRBJ1-1; D perhaps matches TRBD1 (6 bases). CDR3 length: 16 amino acids. Germline CDR1 reads SGHRS; CDR2 reads YFSETQ. Trimming left V 0 bases short and J 2 bases short, with 14 bases between. In DNA form, the CDR3 reads TGCGCCAGCAGCTTGGCGCCACAGGGTGGTAACACTGAAGCTTTCTTT. Protein sequence: CASSLAPQGGNTEAFF.

CDR3 loop: CASSPLRGGRYIIHEQFF. In nucleotides, the CDR3 is TGTGCCAGCAGCCCCCTGCGGGGGGGCCGATATATCATCCATGAGCAGTTCTTC. V gene TRBV7-8 combines with J gene TRBJ2-1, with TRBD2 identical over 9 bases. With V trimmed by 5 bases and J by 8 bases, 19 bases remained unmatched. Germline CDR1 reads SGHVS; CDR2 reads FQNEAQ. The CDR3 contains 18 residues.

The chain recombines TRBV28 with TRBJ1-6; D unresolved. There are 12 residues in the CDR3. Germline V gene data show CDR1 as MDHEN and CDR2 as SYDVKM. The V and J ends lost 7 bases and 6 bases respectively, with 7 bases between them. CDR3 DNA: TGTGCCAGCACCCAGCCTAATTCACCCCTCCACTTT. This translates into CASTQPNSPLHF.

In its sample, this clone was seen once. The rearrangement uses TRBV7-2 and TRBJ2-4; D remains unclear. This CDR3 contains 12 residues. Germline V CDR1 and CDR2: SGHTA, FQGNSA. The V and J ends lost 4 bases and 6 bases respectively, with 7 bases between them. The DNA for the CDR3 is TGTGCCAGCAGCTCGCTCGGAAACATTCAGTACTTC. Amino acids: CASSSLGNIQYF.

This clone appeared a few times. The chain carries TRBV2 and TRBJ2-2; D perhaps matches TRBD2 (5 bases). This CDR3 contains 15 residues. The ends were cut back, 10 bases at V and 0 bases at J, with 15 bases in the middle. Germline lookup yields CDR1 SNHLY and CDR2 FYNNEI. The CDR3 here is CATTTPGTNTGELFF. Here the CDR3 DNA reads TGTGCCACCACAACTCCGGGAACGAACACCGGGGAGCTGTTTTTT.

The chain has TRBV3-1 (or the pseudogene TRBV3-2) and TRBJ2-5; a possible D gene is TRBD1 (6 bases). The germline V and J ends were trimmed by 2 bases and 2 bases, with 18 bases remaining between them. The germline gives CDR1 LGHDT, CDR2 YNNKEL (reference sequence). This CDR3 is built from 17 residues. CDR3 residues: CASSQLAETGWQETQYF. As DNA, the CDR3 is TGTGCCAGCAGCCAATTGGCTGAGACAGGATGGCAAGAGACCCAGTACTTC.

CDR3 region: CASRQAAGGQRYQETQYF. The DNA for the CDR3 is TGCGCCAGCCGTCAGGCAGCGGGGGGTCAAAGGTACCAAGAGACCCAGTACTTC. The V and J genes are TRBV5-1 and TRBJ2-5; 9 positions match TRBD2. The CDR3 loop spans 18 amino acids. J gave up 0 bases and V 7 bases, and 16 bases lay outside the gene matches. From germline, CDR1 is SGHRS and CDR2 YFSETQ. Together with reference TRBV5-1 and TRBJ2-5, the CDR3 gives the full variable domain: KAGVTQTPRYLIKTRGQQVTLSCSPISGHRSVSWYQQTPGQGLQFLFEYFSETQRNKGNFPGRFSGRQFSNSRSEMNVSTLELGDSALYLCASRQAAGGQRYQETQYFGPGTRLLVL.

This clone showed up just once. This chain uses TRBV6-5 with TRBJ1-2; D is unclear. V lost 3 bases and J 5 bases, leaving 13 bases between the germline ends. This CDR3 has 14 residues. Germline-derived CDR1 and CDR2 are MNHEY and SVGAGI. In nucleotides, the CDR3 is TGTGCCAGCAGTTATAGACGCGCCGCTTATGGCTACACCTTC. Translated, it gives CASSYRRAAYGYTF.

The genes are TRBV18 and TRBJ1-2; TRBD1 matches at 8 bases. The germline V gene has CDR1 KGHSH and CDR2 LQKENI. The ends lost 3 bases at V and 5 bases at J; junction bases unmatched: 8. The length of the CDR3 is 15 residues. The CDR3 here is CASSPSQGAGYGYTF. In DNA form, the CDR3 reads TGTGCCAGCTCACCCTCGCAGGGGGCTGGGTATGGCTACACCTTC.

This chain joins TRBV6-5 and TRBJ2-1, with TRBD1 matching 9 bases. CDR3 size: 11 residues. The V gene's germline CDR1 is MNHEY and CDR2 SVGAGI. V lost 5 bases and J lost 15; bases outside the gene matches: 5. DNA for the CDR3: TGTGCCAGCAGTATAGGACAGGGGCTGTTCTTC. Its protein product is CASSIGQGLFF.

J is TRBJ1-5 and V is TRBV10-3; no clear D gene. V dropped 4 bases and J dropped 2 bases, with 9 bases sitting between them. The CDR3 sequence is 14 residues long. The V gene's germline CDR1 is ENHRY and CDR2 SYGVKD. The CDR3 loop reads CAISGEGGNQPQHF. The CDR3 DNA reads as TGTGCCATCAGTGGAGAAGGTGGCAATCAGCCCCAGCATTTT.

This clone was recorded once. This chain connects TRBV5-4 to TRBJ2-2; 7 bases are a match to TRBD2. The germline V gene has CDR1 SGHNT and CDR2 YYREEE (reference sequence). J was trimmed by 3 bases and V by 3 bases; bases with no gene match: 8. The CDR3 spans 16 residues. CDR3 nucleotide sequence: TGTGCCAGCAGCTGGGGCGGGGCGGGGGACACCGGGGAGCTGTTTTTT. Amino acids: CASSWGGAGDTGELFF.

This chain uses TRBV5-4 with TRBJ1-6; 7 nucleotides line up with TRBD1. V dropped 4 bases and J dropped 2; count of bases not matched to a gene: 6. CDR3 length: 16 residues. CDR1 is SGHNT, CDR2 YYREEE, per germline (reference sequence). In DNA, the CDR3 is TGTGCCAGCAGCCTAACAGGGGCTACCTATAATTCACCCCTCCACTTT. Protein sequence: CASSLTGATYNSPLHF.

The CDR3 DNA follows: TGTGCCACCAGCCCAGACAGGGTTCGGAAAAAACTGTTTTTT. Translated: CATSPDRVRKKLFF. This chain uses TRBV15 with TRBJ1-4; the match to TRBD1 covers 7 bases. This CDR3 region has 14 residues. V gave up 5 bases and J gave up 9 bases; unmatched junction bases: 9. In germline, CDR1 is LNHNV, CDR2 YYDKDF (reference sequence).

The V gene is TRBV18, the J gene TRBJ2-2; TRBD1 agrees at 9 bases. CDR3 size: 15 residues. Germline V gene data show CDR1 as KGHSH and CDR2 as LQKENI. With V trimmed by 3 bases and J by 5 bases, 4 bases remained unmatched. CDR3 region: CASSPATGGTGELFF. The CDR3 DNA is TGTGCCAGCTCACCTGCGACAGGGGGAACCGGGGAGCTGTTTTTT.